The 5 T cell receptor beta chains below all came from one sample that was sequenced in a study of blood T cells in healthy people across ages. The second PCR ran roughly 7 to 12 cycles with a sample-barcoded 5' primer and J-beta primers. Using its own MiXCR run on the 5' RACE reads, TCRdb lists one record per CDR3 protein. The sample gives 1.6 million or so distinct CDR3 sequences, roughly 32% of which show up once; 11% is in the top ten. The specimen sequenced was blood. The source of these receptors is a woman in her 30s in good health.

V gene TRBV12-3 or TRBV12-4 combines with J gene TRBJ2-6, with 11 bases that match TRBD1. This CDR3 has 17 amino acids. The V segment lost 8 bases and the J segment 0 bases; nucleotides outside the gene matches: 6. The CDR3 here is CASQTDRGPSGANVLTF. CDR3 sequence (DNA): TGTGCCAGCCAAACGGACAGGGGGCCCTCTGGGGCCAACGTCCTGACTTTC.

The chain's CDR3 is CASSQSRPELFF. DNA of the CDR3: TGTGCCAGCAGCCAGAGCAGACCGGAGCTGTTTTTT. The genes are TRBV4-2 and TRBJ2-2; no clear D. Germline V gives CDR1 LGHNA, CDR2 YNFKEQ. The CDR3 spans 12 residues. Between the trimmed V and J ends, which lost 3 bases and 10 bases, there was a span of 9 bases.

The chain joins TRBV29-1 to TRBJ1-1, with D possibly matching TRBD1 (5 bases). Germline loops: CDR1 SQVTM, CDR2 ANQGSEA. The length of the CDR3 is 13 residues. The V end was cut by 6 bases, the J end by 4 bases, with 15 bases between. The DNA of the CDR3 is TGCAGCGTCTCGGACACATACCCCACTGAAGCTTTCTTT. Translated, it gives CSVSDTYPTEAFF.

This clonotype was observed a few times. The V gene is TRBV20-1, the J gene TRBJ1-1, with D possibly being TRBD1 (5 bases). The CDR3 is made up of 15 amino acids. Trimming took off 3 bases at V and 5 bases at J, with 19 bases between the two ends. Germline CDR1 is DFQATT and CDR2 is SNEGSKA (reference sequence). CDR3 loop: CSARNDITDRTEAFF. Here the CDR3 DNA reads TGCAGTGCTAGGAATGATATCACTGACAGAACTGAAGCTTTCTTT.

The chain carries TRBV24-1 and TRBJ2-5; the D gene is possibly TRBD2 (7 bases). V lost 6 bases and J lost 7, with 26 bases in between. The CDR3 spans 17 residues. Germline assignment: CDR1 KGHDR and CDR2 SFDVKD. CDR3 amino acids: CATSPEGGATFGGTQYF. CDR3 DNA: TGTGCCACCAGTCCGGAGGGGGGGGCCACCTTTGGAGGGACCCAGTACTTC.